The 23 T cell receptor beta chains in this list originate from one sample, sequenced in a study of blood T cell repertoires in COVID-19. The repertoire was sequenced with immunoSEQ multiplex PCR; TCRdb's copy has only in-frame clones and lacks some. The sample gives about 260,000 clones, 90% of which show up once; about 4% is in the top ten. The sequencing sample was made of PBMCs or T cells enriched from blood (not recorded which). The receptors were gathered from a woman aged 25 to 39 with acute COVID-19.

V gene TRBV5-1 combines with J gene TRBJ2-2; 14 bases are a match to TRBD2. The CDR3 loop spans 17 amino acids. Trimming at V came to 3 bases and at J to 5 bases, leaving 6 bases not matched to a gene. Germline assignment: CDR1 SGHRS and CDR2 YFSETQ. CDR3 amino acids: CASSSMGLAGVTGELFF. CDR3 DNA: TGCGCCAGCAGCTCTATGGGACTAGCGGGAGTTACCGGGGAGCTGTTTTTT.

The rearrangement joins TRBV20-1 to TRBJ1-5; 7 bases line up with TRBD1. Losses at the gene ends were 3 bases for V and 2 bases for J; bases not matched to a gene: 13. This CDR3 contains 17 residues. CDR1 and CDR2 from the germline V gene are DFQATT and SNEGSKA (reference sequence). CDR3 loop: CSASRGQLPSGNQPQHF. In nucleotides, the CDR3 is TGCAGTGCTAGTAGGGGACAGCTCCCCTCTGGCAATCAGCCCCAGCATTTT.

This rearrangement joins TRBV5-3 to TRBJ1-6, with D possibly TRBD1 on 5 matching bases. TRBV5-3 is recorded as an ORF, its role being uncertain. The V gene lost 0 bases and the J gene lost 7 bases, with 17 bases spanning the gap. This CDR3 has 17 residues. CDR3 sequence: CARSLGGAWLKNSPLHF. Here the CDR3 DNA reads TGTGCCAGAAGCTTGGGTGGGGCCTGGCTAAAAAATTCACCCCTCCACTTT.

The V call is TRBV19, the J call TRBJ1-5; D unclear. The CDR3 runs 17 residues. Germline assignment: CDR1 LNHDA and CDR2 SQIVND (reference sequence). The V and J ends lost 3 bases and 0 bases respectively, with 15 bases between them. CDR3 nucleotides: TGTGCCAGTAGTATTTTGGGGAAGACTAATAGCAATCAGCCCCAGCATTTT. This gives the protein CASSILGKTNSNQPQHF.

The chain couples TRBV30 to TRBJ1-1; possible D gene TRBD1, 5 bases. The CDR3 runs to 15 residues. Trimming took off 0 bases at V and 3 bases at J, with 14 bases between the two ends. The germline V gene encodes CDR1 GTSNPN and CDR2 SVGIG (reference sequence). The CDR3 region is CAWSVRRGVDTEAFF. CDR3 sequence (DNA): TGTGCCTGGAGTGTACGAAGGGGTGTGGACACTGAAGCTTTCTTT.

Only a few counts were recorded for this clone. The rearrangement links TRBV24-1 to TRBJ2-7, with D perhaps matching TRBD2 (5 bases). Germline CDR1 is KGHDR and CDR2 is SFDVKD. The length of the CDR3 is 15 residues. Trimming stripped 0 bases from V and 6 bases from J, with 14 bases between. CDR3 DNA sequence: TGTGCCACCAGTGATTTGCCTTCGGGGATAGGCGAGCAGTACTTC. Amino acids: CATSDLPSGIGEQYF.

This clone has more than one count but fewer than ten. The chain is built from TRBV6-4 and TRBJ1-5, with 10 nucleotides matching TRBD1. CDR3 length equals 18 residues. The V segment lost 4 bases and the J segment 9 bases; nucleotides outside the gene matches: 18. In germline, CDR1 is MRHNA, CDR2 SNTAGT. The CDR3 DNA reads as TGTGCCAGCAGTGTATGGGACAGGGGCTCTATGGGAGGGGTGCCCCAGCATTTT. Translating gives CASSVWDRGSMGGVPQHF.

The CDR3 is CASSLWTGSANEQYF. CDR3 DNA sequence: TGCGCCAGCAGCCTGTGGACAGGGAGCGCCAACGAGCAGTACTTC. The J gene is TRBJ2-7, the V gene TRBV4-1; 8 bases are a match to TRBD1. The CDR3 loop spans 15 amino acids. V dropped 4 bases and J dropped 5; count of bases not matched to a gene: 10. Germline V gene sequence: CDR1 MGHRA, CDR2 YSYEKL.

The genes are TRBV5-1 and TRBJ2-7; 7 bases match TRBD1. With 0 bases clipped from V and 6 bases from J, the junction kept 6 bases outside the gene matches. Per the germline V gene, CDR1 is SGHRS and CDR2 is YFSETQ. CDR3 size: 14 residues. The CDR3 loop reads CASSLGQGDREQYF. CDR3 nucleotide sequence: TGCGCCAGCAGCTTGGGCCAGGGGGATCGCGAGCAGTACTTC.

This chain links TRBV25-1 with TRBJ2-3; 9 bases line up with TRBD2. CDR3 length equals 15 residues. Germline V gene lookup returns CDR1 MGHDK and CDR2 SYGVNS. V gave up 3 bases and J gave up 7 bases; unmatched junction bases: 8. The CDR3 bases are TGTGCCAGCAGTGATGGGCGGGAGGGCATAAATACGCAGTATTTT. It encodes CASSDGREGINTQYF. Together with reference TRBV25-1 and TRBJ2-3, the CDR3 gives the full variable domain: EADIYQTPRYLVIGTGKKITLECSQTMGHDKMYWYQQDPGMELHLIHYSYGVNSTEKGDLSSESTVSRIRTEHFPLTLESARPSHTSQYLCASSDGREGINTQYFGPGTRLTVL.

The CDR3 here is CASSLEAGEGEQYF. In DNA form, the CDR3 reads TGTGCCAGCAGCTTAGAAGCGGGAGAGGGTGAGCAGTACTTC. This sequence joins TRBV7-6 and TRBJ2-7, with TRBD2 matching 8 bases. The CDR3 length is 14 residues. Trimming at V came to 1 base and at J to 7 bases, leaving 6 bases not matched to a gene. Germline V gene sequence: CDR1 SGHVS, CDR2 FNYEAQ.

The DNA of the CDR3 is TGTGCCAGCAGTTCAAATGGACTAGCGGGGTTCACAGATACGCAGTATTTT. Its protein product is CASSSNGLAGFTDTQYF. The chain links TRBV27 to TRBJ2-3; 12 bases map to TRBD2. With 4 bases clipped from V and 2 bases from J, the junction kept 7 bases outside the gene matches. CDR3 length: 17 residues. CDR1 and CDR2 from the germline V gene are MNHEY and SMNVEV (reference sequence).

This clone was counted once. Other nucleotide sequences from this sample produce the same CDR3. V usage is TRBV11-1 and J usage is TRBJ2-7; D perhaps matches TRBD1 (6 bases). Trimming removed 4 bases at V and 3 bases at J, with 7 bases between. CDR1 SGHAT and CDR2 FQDESV come from the germline V gene (reference sequence). The CDR3 is 12 residues long. CDR3 in amino acids: CASSSTGYEQYF. The CDR3 DNA reads as TGTGCCAGCAGCTCGACAGGCTACGAGCAGTACTTC.

The chain is built from TRBV11-2 and TRBJ2-7; D perhaps matches TRBD2 (6 bases). The CDR3 consists of 14 residues. CDR1 SGHAT and CDR2 FQNNGV come from the germline V gene. V was shortened by 1 base and J by 3 bases, with 10 bases between the two germline ends. CDR3 sequence reads: CASSLGQGGYEQYF. The CDR3 coding sequence is TGTGCCAGCAGCTTAGGGCAGGGAGGCTACGAGCAGTACTTC.

This clone was seen a few times. J is TRBJ2-7 and V is TRBV28; D may be TRBD2 (6 bases). Trimming took off 7 bases at V and 0 bases at J, with 10 bases between the two ends. The CDR3 runs 13 residues. Germline V CDR1 and CDR2: MDHEN, SYDVKM. Written as DNA, the CDR3 is TGTGCCAGCACCGGGGAGGCCTCCTACGAGCAGTACTTC. As protein: CASTGEASYEQYF.

This chain joins TRBV5-6 and TRBJ1-2, with 7 bases that match TRBD1. This CDR3 comprises 13 residues. V lost 2 bases to trimming and J lost 7 bases; unmatched junction nucleotides: 5. Germline V CDR1 and CDR2: SGHDT, YYEEEE. The chain's CDR3 is CASSLQGLSGYTF. For the CDR3, the DNA is TGTGCCAGCAGCTTACAGGGGCTCTCTGGCTACACCTTC.

The chain joins TRBV28 to TRBJ2-1; D might be TRBD2 (5 bases). CDR3 length: 14 residues. Per the germline V gene, CDR1 is MDHEN and CDR2 is SYDVKM. The V end was cut by 5 bases, the J end by 7 bases, with 15 bases between. The DNA for the CDR3 is TGTGCCAGCAGTGCTGGGGAGTATCTAAATGAGCAGTTCTTC. Its protein product is CASSAGEYLNEQFF.

In its sample, this clone was seen once. CDR3: CASRTGGPFRRDHNEQFF. CDR3 bases: TGCGCCAGCAGGACGGGAGGGCCATTTCGGCGGGATCACAATGAGCAGTTCTTC. The gene calls are TRBV5-1 and TRBJ2-1, with TRBD2 matching 8 bases. This CDR3 spans 18 amino acids. V trimming: 5 bases; J trimming: 5 bases; junction bases outside the gene matches: 18. Germline CDR1 reads SGHRS; CDR2 reads YFSETQ.

The V and J genes are TRBV6-4 and TRBJ2-2; TRBD2 is a possible D gene (5 bases). CDR3 length: 16 residues. Germline V gene lookup returns CDR1 MRHNA and CDR2 SNTAGT. The V gene lost 2 bases and the J gene lost 1 base, with 11 bases spanning the gap. CDR3 amino acids: CASSDPLGLNTGELFF. The CDR3 region has the DNA TGTGCCAGCAGTGACCCACTTGGACTGAACACCGGGGAGCTGTTTTTT.

This sequence joins TRBV5-1 and TRBJ2-5, with D unresolved. The germline CDR1 and CDR2 sequences are SGHRS and YFSETQ. The V gene lost 4 bases and the J gene lost 10 bases, with 17 bases spanning the gap. The CDR3 covers 13 residues. CDR3 sequence reads: CASSPPSYEVQYF. The CDR3 DNA follows: TGCGCCAGCAGCCCCCCGTCGTATGAGGTCCAGTACTTC.

This chain links TRBV29-1 with TRBJ1-2; 7 nucleotides agree with TRBD1. The CDR3 length is 12 residues. The V and J ends lost 6 bases and 5 bases, in that order; junction bases with no gene match: 6. Looked up from germline, CDR1 is SQVTM and CDR2 is ANQGSEA. The CDR3 loop reads CSVAGGPYGYTF. The CDR3, as DNA: TGCAGCGTAGCAGGGGGGCCTTATGGCTACACCTTC.

This rearrangement joins TRBV29-1 to TRBJ2-1, with TRBD2 matching 8 bases. The trim removed 5 bases at V and 4 bases at J, leaving 4 bases unmatched. This CDR3 contains 13 residues. The germline V gene encodes CDR1 SQVTM and CDR2 ANQGSEA. The CDR3 DNA sequence: TGCAGCGTTTTACTAGCGGAGTACAATGAGCAGTTCTTC. Translation gives CSVLLAEYNEQFF.

The chain joins TRBV3-1 (or the pseudogene TRBV3-2) to TRBJ2-5; TRBD1 might be the D (5 bases). Germline CDR1 and CDR2: LGHDT and YNNKEL (reference sequence). V lost 2 bases to trimming and J lost 5 bases, with 15 bases between them. There are 15 residues in the CDR3. In DNA, the CDR3 is TGTGCCAGCAGCCAATCAACAGGTGCCAGGGAGACCCAGTACTTC. Residues: CASSQSTGARETQYF.